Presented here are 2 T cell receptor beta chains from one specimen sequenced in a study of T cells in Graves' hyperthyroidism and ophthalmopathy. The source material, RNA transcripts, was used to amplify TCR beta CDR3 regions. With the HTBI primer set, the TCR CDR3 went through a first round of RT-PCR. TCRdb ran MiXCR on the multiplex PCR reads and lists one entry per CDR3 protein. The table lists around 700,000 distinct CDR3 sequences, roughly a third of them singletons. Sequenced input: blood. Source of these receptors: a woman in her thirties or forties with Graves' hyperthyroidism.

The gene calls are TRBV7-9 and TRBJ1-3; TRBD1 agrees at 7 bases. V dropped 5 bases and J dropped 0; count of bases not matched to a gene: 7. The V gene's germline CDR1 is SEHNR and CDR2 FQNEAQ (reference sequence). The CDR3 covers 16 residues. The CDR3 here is CASSHRDSSSGNTIYF. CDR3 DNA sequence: TGTGCCAGCAGCCACCGGGACAGCTCCTCTGGAAACACCATATATTTT.

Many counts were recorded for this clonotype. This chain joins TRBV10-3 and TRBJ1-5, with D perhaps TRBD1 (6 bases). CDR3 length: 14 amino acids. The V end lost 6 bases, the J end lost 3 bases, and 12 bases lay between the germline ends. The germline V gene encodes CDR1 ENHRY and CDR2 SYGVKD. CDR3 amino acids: CAISRTGLNQPQHF. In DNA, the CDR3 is TGTGCCATCAGCCGCACAGGGCTCAATCAGCCCCAGCATTTT.